This T cell receptor (beta chain) was captured in a study of control samples from healthy donors and cancer patients. Clones were read by immunoSEQ multiplex PCR, and TCRdb kept only the in-frame ones, dropping some. The sample has 63,000 or so clones, 84% seen once. Trimming removed 3 bases from V and 0 bases from J, with 8 bases in between. CDR3 length equals 13 residues. CDR1 and CDR2 from the germline V gene are SQVTM and ANQGSEA. This sequence originates from a man aged 50 to 59 in good health. This chain joins TRBV29-1 and TRBJ1-2, with D uncertain. The source material was blood. The CDR3 coding sequence is TGCAGCGTTGAGAAGGGCCCTAACTATGGCTACACCTTC. Translated, it gives CSVEKGPNYGYTF.